Listed below are T cell receptor beta chains from one sample, sequenced in a study of blood T cell repertoires in COVID-19. TCRdb's copy holds only in-frame clones and misses some; the assay was immunoSEQ multiplex PCR. The sample holds fewer than 200,000 clones, around 82% seen once. The sequencing input was peripheral blood. These receptor sequences come from a woman at least 80 years old with acute or convalescent COVID-19. Each CDR3 is given with its conserved first and last residue. The D gene is left open where the match is weak. Expanded clones get a size class; other rows say once, few or many, or leave the size out.

v_gene: TRBV2
abundance: -
len: 11
j_gene: TRBJ1-1
d_gene: -
CDR3aa: CAREIGGGAFF
CDR3nt: TGTGCCAGGGAAATCGGGGGGGGAGCTTTCTTT

v_gene: TRBV19
abundance: -
len: 15
j_gene: TRBJ2-2
d_gene: -
CDR3aa: CASSILAGNTGELFF
CDR3nt: TGTGCCAGTAGTATTTTGGCAGGCAACACCGGGGAGCTGTTTTTT

v_gene: TRBV4-1
abundance: once
len: 16
j_gene: TRBJ1-6
d_gene: -
CDR3aa: CASSYYGQGSNSPLHF
CDR3nt: TGCGCCAGCAGCTACTACGGCCAGGGCAGCAATTCACCCCTCCACTTT

v_gene: TRBV7-2
abundance: -
len: 16
j_gene: TRBJ2-3
d_gene: TRBD1
CDR3aa: CASSFSRQGSTDTQYF
CDR3nt: TGTGCCAGCAGCTTTTCACGACAGGGGAGCACAGATACGCAGTATTTT

v_gene: TRBV19
abundance: -
len: 15
j_gene: TRBJ1-5
d_gene: -
CDR3aa: CASTTLSRSNQPQHF
CDR3nt: TGTGCCAGTACCACCCTCTCGAGGAGCAATCAGCCCCAGCATTTT

v_gene: TRBV6-2/TRBV6-3
abundance: few
len: 15
j_gene: TRBJ2-1
d_gene: -
CDR3aa: CASSHAGELYNEQFF
CDR3nt: TGTGCCAGCAGCCATGCCGGGGAACTATACAATGAGCAGTTCTTC

v_gene: TRBV15
abundance: -
len: 16
j_gene: TRBJ2-1
d_gene: TRBD1
CDR3aa: CATSRGQGSSYNEQFF
CDR3nt: TGTGCCACCAGCAGAGGACAGGGGAGCTCCTACAATGAGCAGTTCTTC

v_gene: TRBV20-1
abundance: -
len: 15
j_gene: TRBJ1-5
d_gene: -
CDR3aa: CSASASGWGNQPQHF
CDR3nt: TGCAGTGCTAGTGCTTCAGGGTGGGGCAATCAGCCCCAGCATTTT

v_gene: TRBV27
abundance: -
len: 17
j_gene: TRBJ1-4
d_gene: -
CDR3aa: CASSSPGQQGLGEKLFF
CDR3nt: TGTGCCAGCAGTTCCCCCGGACAACAGGGTCTAGGAGAAAAACTGTTTTTT

v_gene: TRBV6-2/TRBV6-3
abundance: -
len: 16
j_gene: TRBJ2-5
d_gene: TRBD2
CDR3aa: CASSEMTSGGGGTQYF
CDR3nt: TGTGCCAGCAGCGAAATGACTAGCGGGGGCGGAGGGACCCAGTACTTC

v_gene: TRBV19
abundance: -
len: 16
j_gene: TRBJ2-2
d_gene: -
CDR3aa: CASSIGRISNPGELFF
CDR3nt: TGTGCCAGTAGTATAGGGAGGATAAGTAACCCCGGGGAGCTGTTTTTT

v_gene: TRBV4-1
abundance: -
len: 17
j_gene: TRBJ2-1
d_gene: TRBD1
CDR3aa: CASSQGQGRASYNEQFF
CDR3nt: TGCGCCAGCAGCCAAGGACAGGGCAGGGCCAGCTACAATGAGCAGTTCTTC

v_gene: TRBV5-1
abundance: -
len: 19
j_gene: TRBJ2-3
d_gene: TRBD2
CDR3aa: CASSLMGLAGGLRTDTQYF
CDR3nt: TGCGCCAGCAGCTTGATGGGACTAGCGGGAGGGCTTCGCACAGATACGCAGTATTTT

v_gene: TRBV9
abundance: -
len: 15
j_gene: TRBJ1-2
d_gene: TRBD1
CDR3aa: CASTPGTGFRYGYTF
CDR3nt: TGTGCCAGCACCCCAGGGACAGGGTTTCGCTATGGCTACACCTTC

v_gene: TRBV5-4
abundance: -
len: 19
j_gene: TRBJ2-2
d_gene: TRBD1
CDR3aa: CASSFAGTGVLTYTGELFF
CDR3nt: TGTGCCAGCAGCTTTGCAGGGACAGGGGTTTTGACTTACACCGGGGAGCTGTTTTTT

v_gene: TRBV19
abundance: -
len: 15
j_gene: TRBJ1-6
d_gene: TRBD1
CDR3aa: CASATTGSENSPLHF
CDR3nt: TGTGCCAGTGCTACGACAGGGTCGGAAAATTCACCCCTCCACTTT

v_gene: TRBV9
abundance: -
len: 15
j_gene: TRBJ2-5
d_gene: -
CDR3aa: CASSPAEGAWETQYF
CDR3nt: TGTGCCAGCAGCCCCGCGGAGGGGGCTTGGGAGACCCAGTACTTC

v_gene: TRBV5-1
abundance: -
len: 15
j_gene: TRBJ2-7
d_gene: TRBD2
CDR3aa: CASSPLAGARGEQYF
CDR3nt: TGCGCCAGCAGCCCCTTAGCGGGAGCTCGCGGGGAGCAGTACTTC

v_gene: TRBV9
abundance: -
len: 15
j_gene: TRBJ1-5
d_gene: -
CDR3aa: CASSVGAQSNQPQHF
CDR3nt: TGTGCCAGCAGCGTAGGGGCCCAAAGCAATCAGCCCCAGCATTTT

v_gene: TRBV30
abundance: -
len: 15
j_gene: TRBJ1-4
d_gene: -
CDR3aa: CAWSVHSQPNEKLFF
CDR3nt: TGTGCCTGGAGTGTACATTCCCAACCCAATGAAAAACTGTTTTTT

v_gene: TRBV7-2
abundance: once
len: 16
j_gene: TRBJ2-7
d_gene: TRBD2
CDR3aa: CASSLGVAGGLGEQYF
CDR3nt: TGTGCCAGCAGCTTAGGGGTAGCGGGGGGGCTCGGCGAGCAGTACTTC

v_gene: TRBV9
abundance: -
len: 16
j_gene: TRBJ1-3
d_gene: -
CDR3aa: CASSVGPGSSGNTIYF
CDR3nt: TGTGCCAGCAGCGTAGGACCGGGAAGCTCTGGAAACACCATATATTTT

v_gene: TRBV19
abundance: -
len: 13
j_gene: TRBJ2-7
d_gene: TRBD1
CDR3aa: CASTAGGSYEQYF
CDR3nt: TGTGCCAGTACGGCAGGGGGTTCCTACGAGCAGTACTTC

v_gene: TRBV2
abundance: -
len: 13
j_gene: TRBJ2-7
d_gene: -
CDR3aa: CASSQIQGGEQYF
CDR3nt: TGTGCCAGCAGTCAGATACAGGGAGGGGAGCAGTACTTC

v_gene: TRBV11-2
abundance: -
len: 15
j_gene: TRBJ2-7
d_gene: -
CDR3aa: CASSLVFRRKNEQYF
CDR3nt: TGTGCCAGCAGCTTAGTCTTCCGGCGGAAGAACGAGCAGTACTTC

v_gene: TRBV28
abundance: -
len: 17
j_gene: TRBJ2-6
d_gene: -
CDR3aa: CASSMAGFPSGANVLTF
CDR3nt: TGTGCCAGCAGCATGGCAGGGTTTCCCTCTGGGGCCAACGTCCTGACTTTC

v_gene: TRBV3-1/TRBV3-2
abundance: few
len: 15
j_gene: TRBJ1-1
d_gene: TRBD1
CDR3aa: CASSQDDRVQTEAFF
CDR3nt: TGTGCCAGCAGCCAAGATGACAGGGTGCAGACTGAAGCTTTCTTT

v_gene: TRBV24-1
abundance: -
len: 14
j_gene: TRBJ1-4
d_gene: -
CDR3aa: CATSDRLAGEKLFF
CDR3nt: TGTGCCACCAGTGATCGACTCGCGGGGGAAAAACTGTTTTTT

v_gene: TRBV7-2
abundance: -
len: 15
j_gene: TRBJ1-2
d_gene: -
CDR3aa: CASSLAVGFSYGYTF
CDR3nt: TGTGCCAGCAGCTTAGCCGTCGGGTTCAGCTATGGCTACACCTTC

v_gene: TRBV5-6
abundance: -
len: 16
j_gene: TRBJ2-2
d_gene: -
CDR3aa: CASSIPQGSDTGELFF
CDR3nt: TGTGCCAGCAGCATCCCACAGGGATCGGACACCGGGGAGCTGTTTTTT

v_gene: TRBV4-3
abundance: once
len: 18
j_gene: TRBJ2-1
d_gene: TRBD2
CDR3aa: CASSQDASGGSSYNEQFF
CDR3nt: TGCGCCAGCAGCCAAGATGCGAGCGGGGGGAGCTCCTACAATGAGCAGTTCTTC

v_gene: TRBV12-3/TRBV12-4
abundance: -
len: 13
j_gene: TRBJ1-6
d_gene: TRBD1
CDR3aa: CASRTGAGSPLHF
CDR3nt: TGTGCCAGCAGAACAGGGGCTGGTTCACCCCTCCACTTT

v_gene: TRBV4-2
abundance: -
len: 17
j_gene: TRBJ2-1
d_gene: -
CDR3aa: CASSQDSRGGAYNEQFF
CDR3nt: TGTGCCAGCAGCCAAGATTCTCGAGGGGGGGCCTACAATGAGCAGTTCTTC

v_gene: TRBV5-4
abundance: -
len: 15
j_gene: TRBJ1-4
d_gene: TRBD1
CDR3aa: CASSLGQGRNEKLFF
CDR3nt: TGTGCCAGCAGCTTGGGACAGGGGCGAAATGAAAAACTGTTTTTT

v_gene: TRBV7-8
abundance: -
len: 15
j_gene: TRBJ1-1
d_gene: -
CDR3aa: CASSLVQGTNTEAFF
CDR3nt: TGTGCCAGCAGCTTAGTTCAGGGGACGAACACTGAAGCTTTCTTT

v_gene: TRBV7-9
abundance: -
len: 14
j_gene: TRBJ2-7
d_gene: -
CDR3aa: CASNLGGRPYEQYF
CDR3nt: TGTGCCAGCAACTTGGGGGGGCGCCCCTACGAGCAGTACTTC

v_gene: TRBV5-5
abundance: -
len: 16
j_gene: TRBJ1-5
d_gene: -
CDR3aa: CASSLAVTPNNQPQHF
CDR3nt: TGTGCCAGCAGCTTGGCTGTGACACCCAATAATCAGCCCCAGCATTTT

v_gene: TRBV5-1
abundance: -
len: 15
j_gene: TRBJ1-3
d_gene: -
CDR3aa: CASSPVLAGGNTIYF
CDR3nt: TGCGCCAGCAGCCCGGTTTTGGCAGGGGGAAACACCATATATTTT

v_gene: TRBV19
abundance: -
len: 15
j_gene: TRBJ2-1
d_gene: TRBD1
CDR3aa: CASNRGTGGFNEQFF
CDR3nt: TGTGCCAGTAATAGAGGGACAGGGGGCTTCAATGAGCAGTTCTTC

v_gene: TRBV18
abundance: -
len: 15
j_gene: TRBJ1-1
d_gene: TRBD1
CDR3aa: CASSPQGTENTEAFF
CDR3nt: TGTGCCAGCTCACCACAGGGGACAGAGAACACTGAAGCTTTCTTT

v_gene: TRBV19
abundance: -
len: 17
j_gene: TRBJ2-2
d_gene: TRBD2
CDR3aa: CASSIHAGGPSVGELFF
CDR3nt: TGTGCCAGTAGTATACACGCGGGGGGGCCTTCAGTCGGGGAGCTGTTTTTT

v_gene: TRBV3-1/TRBV3-2
abundance: -
len: 13
j_gene: TRBJ1-3
d_gene: TRBD1
CDR3aa: CASSLGQRNTIYF
CDR3nt: TGTGCCAGCAGCCTGGGACAGAGAAACACCATATATTTT

v_gene: TRBV6-5
abundance: -
len: 15
j_gene: TRBJ1-5
d_gene: TRBD1
CDR3aa: CASRNRDRDNQPQHF
CDR3nt: TGTGCCAGCAGAAACCGGGACAGGGACAATCAGCCCCAGCATTTT

v_gene: TRBV19
abundance: -
len: 13
j_gene: TRBJ1-2
d_gene: -
CDR3aa: CASSGTGGNGYTF
CDR3nt: TGTGCCAGTAGCGGGACGGGGGGGAACGGCTACACCTTC

v_gene: TRBV10-3
abundance: -
len: 13
j_gene: TRBJ1-6
d_gene: TRBD1
CDR3aa: CAISGTGDSPLHF
CDR3nt: TGTGCCATTTCCGGGACAGGGGATTCACCCCTCCACTTT

v_gene: TRBV10-2
abundance: -
len: 12
j_gene: TRBJ2-1
d_gene: -
CDR3aa: CASSEAMNEQFF
CDR3nt: TGCGCCAGCAGTGAGGCTATGAATGAGCAGTTCTTC

v_gene: TRBV28
abundance: -
len: 16
j_gene: TRBJ1-5
d_gene: TRBD1
CDR3aa: CASSRRGQGQWEPQHF
CDR3nt: TGTGCCAGCAGCCGACGAGGACAGGGCCAATGGGAGCCCCAGCATTTT

v_gene: TRBV19
abundance: -
len: 14
j_gene: TRBJ2-1
d_gene: -
CDR3aa: CASSIAAGVDEQFF
CDR3nt: TGTGCCAGTAGTATAGCGGCAGGGGTCGATGAGCAGTTCTTC

v_gene: TRBV5-1
abundance: -
len: 16
j_gene: TRBJ2-1
d_gene: TRBD1
CDR3aa: CASSLAGTGVYNEQFF
CDR3nt: TGCGCCAGCAGCTTGGCCGGTACAGGGGTCTACAATGAGCAGTTCTTC

v_gene: TRBV13
abundance: -
len: 11
j_gene: TRBJ1-1
d_gene: -
CDR3aa: CASSLRTEAFF
CDR3nt: TGTGCCAGCAGCCTCAGAACTGAAGCTTTCTTT

v_gene: TRBV14
abundance: -
len: 15
j_gene: TRBJ2-7
d_gene: TRBD2
CDR3aa: CASSQASGSSYEQYF
CDR3nt: TGTGCCAGCAGCCAAGCCAGCGGGAGCTCCTACGAGCAGTACTTC

v_gene: TRBV7-2
abundance: once
len: 14
j_gene: TRBJ1-1
d_gene: -
CDR3aa: CASSLNAGDTEAFF
CDR3nt: TGTGCCAGCAGCTTAAACGCGGGGGACACTGAAGCTTTCTTT

v_gene: TRBV28
abundance: -
len: 14
j_gene: TRBJ2-7
d_gene: -
CDR3aa: CASRTGTFTGEQYF
CDR3nt: TGTGCCAGCAGAACCGGGACATTCACGGGGGAGCAGTACTTC

v_gene: TRBV6-5
abundance: -
len: 15
j_gene: TRBJ1-1
d_gene: TRBD1
CDR3aa: CASRRAGQLNTEAFF
CDR3nt: TGTGCCAGCAGGCGGGCGGGACAGTTGAACACTGAAGCTTTCTTT

v_gene: TRBV10-2
abundance: -
len: 12
j_gene: TRBJ2-5
d_gene: -
CDR3aa: CASRTGQETQYF
CDR3nt: TGCGCCAGCAGGACTGGGCAAGAGACCCAGTACTTC

v_gene: TRBV30
abundance: -
len: 13
j_gene: TRBJ1-2
d_gene: TRBD1
CDR3aa: CAWTDRGNYGYTF
CDR3nt: TGTGCCTGGACGGACAGGGGCAACTATGGCTACACCTTC

v_gene: TRBV5-1
abundance: once
len: 13
j_gene: TRBJ1-5
d_gene: -
CDR3aa: CASSFGGGQPQHF
CDR3nt: TGCGCCAGCAGCTTTGGCGGAGGGCAGCCCCAGCATTTT